The 5 T cell receptor beta chains below come from one sample, sequenced in a study of T-cell memory formation after mild COVID-19. From the 5' RACE reads, TCRdb called clonotypes with MiXCR, one entry per CDR3 protein. This table has 250,000 or so distinct CDR3 sequences, roughly 18% appearing once. Material: PBMCs or a T cell subset sorted from them (not recorded which). The receptors originated from a man aged 18 to 29 who had mild COVID-19 (a few samples of this study predate the infection). Cell type and time point are not known.

This sequence joins TRBV12-3 or TRBV12-4 and TRBJ2-1, with D perhaps TRBD1 or TRBD2 (6 bases each). The CDR3 totals 16 residues. The ends were cut back, 3 bases at V and 0 bases at J, with 12 bases in the middle. CDR3 nucleotides: TGTGCCAGCAGTTTTAGGGGGGCTCACTCCTACAATGAGCAGTTCTTC. It translates to CASSFRGAHSYNEQFF.

The genes are TRBV5-1 and TRBJ1-1; no firm D call. Looked up from germline, CDR1 is SGHRS and CDR2 is YFSETQ. This CDR3 has 13 amino acids. Between the trimmed V and J ends, which lost 8 bases and 2 bases, there was a span of 13 bases. The DNA for the CDR3 is TGCGCCAGTATGCTCACAGAAAACACTGAAGCTTTCTTT. The encoded protein is CASMLTENTEAFF.

V is TRBV5-1 and J is TRBJ2-3; possible D gene TRBD1, 6 bases. Trimming removed 1 base at V and 4 bases at J, with 10 bases between. This CDR3 is 14 amino acids long. Germline V lookup: CDR1 SGHRS, CDR2 YFSETQ. CDR3 nucleotide sequence: TGCGCCAGCAGCTTGACAGGGAACGCAGATACGCAGTATTTT. Its protein product is CASSLTGNADTQYF.

This clonotype occurred a few times. One end of the junction is discordant with germline, which a read error may explain. This sequence joins TRBV12-3 or TRBV12-4 and TRBJ2-1; 7 bases fit TRBD1. This CDR3 has 12 amino acids. CDR3 nucleotides: TGTGCCAGCAGTTCACAGGGGAATGACCAGTTCTTC. Protein: CASSSQGNDQFF.

V and J are TRBV20-1 and TRBJ2-1; a weak D match, TRBD1 (5 bases). The assigned J gene may be wrong: the sequence end matches TRBJ2-7 better. The CDR3 has 15 residues. The germline V gene has CDR1 DFQATT and CDR2 SNEGSKA (reference sequence). For the CDR3, the DNA is TGCAGTGCTAGCCGACAGCGAATCTTTTCTAGCGAGCAGTACTTC. Translating it yields CSASRQRIFSSEQYF.